The 23 T cell receptor beta chains given below trace back to one sample, sequenced in a study of relationships among human T cell subsets. Semiquantitative ARM-PCR amplified T cell receptor alpha and beta CDR3 regions from mRNA. ARM-PCR used tagged nested gene-specific primers, then communal superprimers for exponential amplification. MiXCR, applied by TCRdb to the multiplex PCR reads, yields one record per CDR3 protein. The sample includes roughly 15,000 distinct CDR3 sequences, about three fifths of them seen just once. The specimen was total T cells sorted from blood. The origin of the receptors is a man aged 35 to 55 in good health.

The chain employs TRBV19 and TRBJ2-3; D is uncertain. Trimming took off 1 base at V and 1 base at J, with 9 bases between the two ends. CDR3 length: 15 amino acids. Germline assignment: CDR1 LNHDA and CDR2 SQIVND (reference sequence). The CDR3 loop reads CASSIAPSGTDTQYF. The DNA for the CDR3 is TGTGCCAGTAGTATAGCACCCTCTGGCACAGATACGCAGTATTTT. Supplemented by reference TRBV19 and TRBJ2-3, the full variable domain reads DGGITQSPKYLFRKEGQNVTLSCEQNLNHDAMYWYRQDPGQGLRLIYYSQIVNDFQKGDIAEGYSVSREKKESFPLTVTSAQKNPTAFYLCASSIAPSGTDTQYFGPGTRLTVL.

V is TRBV6-5 and J is TRBJ2-3, with TRBD2 as a possible D gene (8 bases). Between the trimmed V and J ends, which lost 6 bases and 11 bases, there was a span of 24 bases. Per the germline V gene, CDR1 is MNHEY and CDR2 is SVGAGI. CDR3 length: 15 amino acids. CDR3 sequence (DNA): TGTGCCAGCAGCTCCAGGGGGATAGCGGGGAAGGAGCAGTATTTT. Translation gives CASSSRGIAGKEQYF.

V is TRBV6-6 and J is TRBJ1-5; perhaps TRBD1 as D (5 bases). CDR1 MNHNY and CDR2 SVGAGI come from the germline V gene (reference sequence). V gave up 5 bases and J gave up 0 bases, with 14 bases separating them. CDR3 length: 16 amino acids. This CDR3 is CASSDVTAYSNQPQHF. In DNA form, the CDR3 reads TGTGCCAGCAGTGATGTGACAGCTTATAGCAATCAGCCCCAGCATTTT.

This clonotype is termed hyperexpanded. The chain employs TRBV11-2 and TRBJ2-6, with D possibly being TRBD1 (6 bases). Germline V gives CDR1 SGHAT, CDR2 FQNNGV. The CDR3 spans 18 residues. The ends were cut back, 3 bases at V and 4 bases at J, with 19 bases in the middle. CDR3 residues: CASSFGQGPNPGANVLTF. The CDR3 nucleotides are TGTGCCAGCAGCTTTGGGCAGGGGCCCAATCCAGGGGCCAACGTCCTGACTTTC.

This sequence joins TRBV6-1 and TRBJ1-5; TRBD1 might be the D (5 bases). CDR1 and CDR2 from the germline V gene are MNHNS and SASEGT. The CDR3 covers 15 residues. Trimming removed 9 bases from V and 4 bases from J, with 19 bases in between. The CDR3 loop is CASQWGQERNQPQHF. The CDR3 coding sequence is TGTGCCAGTCAATGGGGCCAGGAACGGAATCAGCCCCAGCATTTT.

Only a few counts were recorded for this clonotype. The chain employs TRBV11-3 and TRBJ2-7, with TRBD1 as a possible D gene (5 bases). Trimming removed 1 base at V and 5 bases at J, with 12 bases between. The CDR3 loop spans 14 amino acids. Germline V lookup: CDR1 SGHNT, CDR2 YENEEA. CDR3 residues: CASSLVGQPDEQYF. Written as DNA, the CDR3 is TGTGCCAGCAGCTTAGTGGGGCAGCCTGACGAGCAGTACTTC.

V is TRBV20-1 and J is TRBJ2-1, with D perhaps TRBD2 (5 bases). Germline loops: CDR1 DFQATT, CDR2 SNEGSKA (reference sequence). The V end was cut by 1 base, the J end by 9 bases, with 13 bases between. The CDR3 has 13 amino acids. This chain's CDR3 is CSARAHSEREQFF. In nucleotides, the CDR3 is TGCAGTGCTAGAGCCCATAGCGAGCGTGAGCAGTTCTTC.

This clonotype was detected only once. The junction does not match germline at one end; this may be a read error. The chain carries TRBV20-1 and TRBJ1-1; D remains ambiguous. CDR3 size: 13 residues. From germline, CDR1 is DFQATT and CDR2 SNEGSKA (reference sequence). CDR3: CSARMGAGTEVFF. The DNA of the CDR3 is TGCAGTGCTAGAATGGGAGCGGGCACTGAAGTTTTCTTT.

This clonotype turned up a few times. This rearrangement joins TRBV5-1 to TRBJ2-5; unclear D gene. The CDR3 sequence is 12 residues long. V lost 0 bases and J 3 bases, leaving 3 bases between the germline ends. The germline CDR1 and CDR2 sequences are SGHRS and YFSETQ. The CDR3 DNA reads as TGCGCCAGCAGCTTGGGAGAAGAGACCCAGTACTTC. Residues: CASSLGEETQYF.

This clonotype appeared a few times. This chain joins TRBV4-1 and TRBJ1-5; D is perhaps TRBD1 (6 bases). V was pared by 1 base and J by 3 bases, with 13 bases between. This CDR3 contains 16 residues. CDR1 and CDR2 from the germline V gene are MGHRA and YSYEKL. CDR3 in DNA: TGCGCCAGCAGCCAAGGTGGGGGGCCCGCCAATCAGCCCCAGCATTTT. Translating it yields CASSQGGGPANQPQHF.

The chain uses TRBV12-5 and TRBJ2-5, with D possibly being TRBD2 (6 bases). The germline CDR1 and CDR2 sequences are LGHNT and FRNRAP. V lost 8 bases and J 5 bases, leaving 12 bases between the germline ends. The length of the CDR3 is 12 residues. The CDR3 nucleotides are TGTGCTAGTCAAGGTCGGGGGGAGACCCAGTACTTC. Its translation: CASQGRGETQYF.

In its sample, this clonotype was seen a few times. V is TRBV5-1 and J is TRBJ2-5; no firm D call. V lost 1 base, J lost 5 bases, and 9 bases lay in between. CDR3 length: 13 amino acids. The germline V gene has CDR1 SGHRS and CDR2 YFSETQ. The CDR3 is CASSLLGAETQYF. For the CDR3, the DNA is TGCGCCAGCAGCTTGCTAGGTGCCGAGACCCAGTACTTC.

The rearrangement links TRBV27 to TRBJ2-3; D unresolved. The V end lost 3 bases, the J end lost 6 bases, and 10 bases lay between the germline ends. CDR1 is MNHEY and CDR2 is SMNVEV in the germline V gene (reference sequence). CDR3 size: 13 residues. CDR3 region: CASSFREKDTQYF. The CDR3 nucleotides are TGTGCCAGCAGTTTCCGAGAGAAGGATACGCAGTATTTT.

V and J are TRBV5-1 and TRBJ2-3, with 7 bases lining up with TRBD2. After removal of 2 bases from V and 10 bases from J, the junction contained 1 base not matched to a gene. The length of the CDR3 is 11 residues. In germline, CDR1 is SGHRS, CDR2 YFSETQ. Here the CDR3 DNA reads TGCGCCAGCAGCTTCGGACTAGCGCAGTATTTT. Its translation is CASSFGLAQYF.

The chain employs TRBV11-2 and TRBJ2-3, with 7 nucleotides matching TRBD2. CDR3 size: 15 residues. Germline V gene data show CDR1 as SGHAT and CDR2 as FQNNGV. Trimming cost V 6 bases and J 1 base; bases outside gene matches: 7. CDR3 residues: CASRRERGRTDTQYF. In DNA, the CDR3 is TGTGCCAGCAGGAGAGAGCGGGGACGCACAGATACGCAGTATTTT.

The chain carries TRBV11-1 and TRBJ2-7, with D tentatively TRBD2 (6 bases). The germline CDR1 and CDR2 sequences are SGHAT and FQDESV (reference sequence). CDR3 length: 14 residues. V dropped 1 base and J dropped 2 bases, with 9 bases sitting between them. The CDR3 sequence: CASSLVRGPYEQYF. CDR3 nucleotide sequence: TGTGCCAGCAGCTTAGTGCGGGGACCCTACGAGCAGTACTTC.

This clonotype was seen only a few times. The CDR3 loop is CASSSSYSNQPQHF. The CDR3 DNA reads as TGTGCCAGCAGCTCTTCATATAGCAATCAGCCCCAGCATTTT. The gene calls are TRBV5-6 and TRBJ1-5; D gene ambiguous. V lost 3 bases, J lost 0 bases, and 7 bases lay in between. The V gene's germline CDR1 is SGHDT and CDR2 YYEEEE. This CDR3 contains 14 residues.

This sequence joins TRBV28 and TRBJ2-7, with TRBD2 matching over 13 bases. CDR3 size: 15 residues. In germline, CDR1 is MDHEN, CDR2 SYDVKM. Germline trimming cut 5 bases from V and 2 bases from J; bases unmatched to any gene: 3. CDR3 loop: CASSPGLAGAYEQYF. The CDR3 DNA reads as TGTGCCAGCAGTCCCGGACTAGCGGGAGCCTACGAGCAGTACTTC.

There are a few counts of this clonotype. This sequence joins TRBV27 and TRBJ2-1; tentative D call: TRBD1 (5 bases). Trimming took 4 bases from V and 4 from J, leaving 17 bases between them. The CDR3 has 16 amino acids. CDR1 is MNHEY, CDR2 SMNVEV, per germline (reference sequence). The CDR3 nucleotides are TGTGCCAGCAGTTGGAATGGGGCTGAAGTGTACAATGAGCAGTTCTTC. Its protein product is CASSWNGAEVYNEQFF.

The J gene is TRBJ1-5, the V gene TRBV20-1; D is possibly TRBD1 (5 bases). This CDR3 has 14 residues. The ends were cut back, 3 bases at V and 6 bases at J, with 15 bases in the middle. CDR1 is DFQATT and CDR2 is SNEGSKA in the germline V gene (reference sequence). The CDR3 is CSASNRHALQPQHF. The CDR3 nucleotides read TGCAGTGCTAGTAACAGGCATGCGCTTCAGCCCCAGCATTTT.

This clonotype was observed a few times. The chain couples TRBV20-1 to TRBJ1-6; 8 positions agree with TRBD1. With 1 base clipped from V and 7 bases from J, the junction kept 6 bases outside the gene matches. Germline loops: CDR1 DFQATT, CDR2 SNEGSKA (reference sequence). The CDR3 spans 15 residues. This chain's CDR3 is CSARGRQGKNSPLHF. CDR3 in DNA: TGCAGTGCTAGAGGACGACAGGGGAAGAATTCACCCCTCCACTTT.

The chain's CDR3 is CASSLNSQGGYTF. The CDR3 coding sequence is TGTGCCAGCAGTTTAAATAGTCAGGGTGGCTACACCTTC. The chain uses TRBV27 and TRBJ1-2, with a possible D match to TRBD1 (5 bases). This CDR3 contains 13 residues. CDR1 is MNHEY and CDR2 is SMNVEV in the germline V gene (reference sequence). Trimming pared 2 bases from V and 7 bases from J, leaving 11 bases between.

The chain is built from TRBV7-8 and TRBJ2-3, with TRBD2 matching over 8 bases. Germline CDR1 is SGHVS and CDR2 is FQNEAQ. The V and J ends lost 2 bases and 4 bases, in that order; junction bases with no gene match: 17. CDR3 length: 19 amino acids. CDR3 protein: CASSLMWTGRGVEADTQYF. CDR3 bases: TGTGCCAGCAGCTTAATGTGGACCGGGAGGGGGGTCGAAGCAGATACGCAGTATTTT.